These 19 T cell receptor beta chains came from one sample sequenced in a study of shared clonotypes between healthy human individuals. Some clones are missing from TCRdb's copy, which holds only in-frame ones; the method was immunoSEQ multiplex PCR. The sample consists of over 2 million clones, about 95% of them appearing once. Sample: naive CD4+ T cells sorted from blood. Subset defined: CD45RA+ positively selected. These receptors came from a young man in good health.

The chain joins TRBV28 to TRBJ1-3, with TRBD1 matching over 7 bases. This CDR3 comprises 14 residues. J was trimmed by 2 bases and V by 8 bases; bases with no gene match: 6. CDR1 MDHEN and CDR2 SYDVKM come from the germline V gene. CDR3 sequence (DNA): TGTGCCAGCGGGGAAGGGACAGCTGGAAACACCATATATTTT. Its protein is CASGEGTAGNTIYF. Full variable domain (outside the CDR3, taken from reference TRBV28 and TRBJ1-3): DVKVTQSSRYLVKRTGEKVFLECVQDMDHENMFWYRQDPGLGLRLIYFSYDVKMKEKGDIPEGYSVSREKKERFSLILESASTNQTSMYLCASGEGTAGNTIYFGEGSWLTVV.

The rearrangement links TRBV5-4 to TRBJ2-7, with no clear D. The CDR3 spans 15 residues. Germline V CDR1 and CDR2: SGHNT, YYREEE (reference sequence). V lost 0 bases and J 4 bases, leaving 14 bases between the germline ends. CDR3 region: CASSLGRMNFYEQYF. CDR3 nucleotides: TGTGCCAGCAGCTTGGGACGGATGAACTTTTACGAGCAGTACTTC.

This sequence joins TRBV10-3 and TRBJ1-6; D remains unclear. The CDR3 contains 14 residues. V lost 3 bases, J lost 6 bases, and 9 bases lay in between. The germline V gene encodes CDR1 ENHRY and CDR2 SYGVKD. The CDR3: CAISEVGSNSPLHF. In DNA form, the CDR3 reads TGTGCCATCAGTGAAGTGGGTTCTAATTCACCCCTCCACTTT.

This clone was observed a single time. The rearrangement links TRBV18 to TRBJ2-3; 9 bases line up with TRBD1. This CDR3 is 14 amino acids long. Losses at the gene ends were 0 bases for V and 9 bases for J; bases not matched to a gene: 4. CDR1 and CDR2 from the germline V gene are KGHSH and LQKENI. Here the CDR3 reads CASSPPGQGNTQYF. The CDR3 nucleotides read TGTGCCAGCTCACCACCGGGACAGGGTAACACGCAGTATTTT.

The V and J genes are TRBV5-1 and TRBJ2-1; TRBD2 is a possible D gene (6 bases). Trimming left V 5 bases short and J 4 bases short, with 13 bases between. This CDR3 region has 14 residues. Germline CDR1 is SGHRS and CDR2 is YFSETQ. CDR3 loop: CASRAGTQYNEQFF. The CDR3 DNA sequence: TGCGCCAGCAGGGCGGGAACCCAATACAATGAGCAGTTCTTC.

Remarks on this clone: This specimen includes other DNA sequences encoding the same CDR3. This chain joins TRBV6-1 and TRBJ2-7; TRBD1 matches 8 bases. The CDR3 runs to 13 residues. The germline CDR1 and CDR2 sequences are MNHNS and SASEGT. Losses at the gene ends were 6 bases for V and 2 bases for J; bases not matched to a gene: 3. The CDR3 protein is CASRKTGAYEQYF. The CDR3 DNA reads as TGTGCCAGCAGGAAGACAGGGGCCTACGAGCAGTACTTC.

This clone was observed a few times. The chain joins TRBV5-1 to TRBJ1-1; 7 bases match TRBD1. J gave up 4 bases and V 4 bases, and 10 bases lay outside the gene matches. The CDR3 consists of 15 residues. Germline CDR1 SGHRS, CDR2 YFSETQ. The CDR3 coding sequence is TGCGCCAGCAGCCCTAAGGGGGCCGGCGGCACTGAAGCTTTCTTT. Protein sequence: CASSPKGAGGTEAFF.

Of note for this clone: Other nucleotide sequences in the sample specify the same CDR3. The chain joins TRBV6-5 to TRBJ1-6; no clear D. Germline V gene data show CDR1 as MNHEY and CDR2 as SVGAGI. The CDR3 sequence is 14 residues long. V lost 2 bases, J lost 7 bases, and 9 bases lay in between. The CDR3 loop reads CASSYTEGNSPLHF. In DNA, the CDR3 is TGTGCCAGCAGTTACACCGAGGGAAATTCACCCCTCCACTTT.

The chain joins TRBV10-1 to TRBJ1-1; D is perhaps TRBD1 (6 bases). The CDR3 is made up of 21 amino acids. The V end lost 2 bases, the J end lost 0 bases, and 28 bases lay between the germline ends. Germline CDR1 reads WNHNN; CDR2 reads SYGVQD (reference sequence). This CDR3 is CASSEIFWCGQSSKLNTEAFF. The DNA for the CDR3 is TGCGCCAGCAGTGAGATTTTTTGGTGCGGACAGTCCTCGAAACTGAACACTGAAGCTTTCTTT.

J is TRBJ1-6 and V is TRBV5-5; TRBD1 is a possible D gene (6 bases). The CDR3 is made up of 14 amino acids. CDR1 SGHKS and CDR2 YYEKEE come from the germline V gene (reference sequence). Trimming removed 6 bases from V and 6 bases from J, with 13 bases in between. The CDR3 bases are TGTGCCAGCAACCCCCAGGGGACTAATTCACCCCTCCACTTT. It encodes CASNPQGTNSPLHF. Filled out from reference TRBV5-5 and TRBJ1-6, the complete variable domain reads DAGVTQSPTHLIKTRGQQVTLRCSPISGHKSVSWYQQVLGQGPQFIFQYYEKEERGRGNFPDRFSARQFPNYSSELNVNALLLGDSALYLCASNPQGTNSPLHFGNGTRLTVT.

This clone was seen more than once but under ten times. CDR3 nucleotide sequence: TGTGCCAGCAGCTCGGTTATAAATCAGCCCCAGCATTTT. This translates into CASSSVINQPQHF. The V gene is TRBV5-8, the J gene TRBJ1-5; D gene ambiguous. The CDR3 sequence is 13 residues long. Germline lookup yields CDR1 SGHTS and CDR2 YDEGEE. V was pared by 3 bases and J by 4 bases, with 8 bases between.

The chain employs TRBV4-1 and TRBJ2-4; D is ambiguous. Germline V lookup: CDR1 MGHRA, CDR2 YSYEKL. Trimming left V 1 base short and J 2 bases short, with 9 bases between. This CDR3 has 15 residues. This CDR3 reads CASSQVHTPKNIQYF. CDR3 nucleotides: TGCGCCAGCAGCCAAGTACACACCCCCAAAAACATTCAGTACTTC.

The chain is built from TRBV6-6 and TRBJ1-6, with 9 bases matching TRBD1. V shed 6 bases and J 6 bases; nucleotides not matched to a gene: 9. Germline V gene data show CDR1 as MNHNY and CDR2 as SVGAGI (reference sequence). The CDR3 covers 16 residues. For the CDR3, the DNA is TGTGCCAGCAGAGACCGAGGGACAGGGAGTAATTCACCCCTCCACTTT. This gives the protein CASRDRGTGSNSPLHF.

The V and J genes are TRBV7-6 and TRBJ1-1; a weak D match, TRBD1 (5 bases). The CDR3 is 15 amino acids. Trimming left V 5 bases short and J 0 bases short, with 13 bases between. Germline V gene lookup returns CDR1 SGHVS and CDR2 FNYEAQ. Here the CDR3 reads CASSPIGTLNTEAFF. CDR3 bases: TGTGCCAGCAGCCCTATCGGGACTCTGAACACTGAAGCTTTCTTT.

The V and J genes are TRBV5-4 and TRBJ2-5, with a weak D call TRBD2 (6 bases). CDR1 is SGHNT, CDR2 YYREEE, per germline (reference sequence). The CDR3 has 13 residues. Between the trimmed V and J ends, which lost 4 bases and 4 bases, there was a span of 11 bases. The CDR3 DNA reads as TGTGCCAGCAGCGCGGGACCACTAGAGACCCAGTACTTC. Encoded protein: CASSAGPLETQYF.

CDR3 nucleotide sequence: TGTGCCAGCAGCCAACCTAACTATGGCTACACCTTC. It yields the protein CASSQPNYGYTF. The chain uses TRBV28 and TRBJ1-2; D is unclear. CDR1 MDHEN and CDR2 SYDVKM come from the germline V gene. V was pared by 6 bases and J by 0 bases, with 5 bases between. This CDR3 comprises 12 residues.

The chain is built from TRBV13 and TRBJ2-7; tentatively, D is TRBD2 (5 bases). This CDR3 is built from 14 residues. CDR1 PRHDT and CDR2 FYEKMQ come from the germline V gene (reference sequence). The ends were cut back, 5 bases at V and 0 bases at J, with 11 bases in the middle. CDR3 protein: CASSRKGSSYEQYF. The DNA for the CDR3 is TGTGCCAGCAGCCGTAAAGGGAGCTCCTACGAGCAGTACTTC.

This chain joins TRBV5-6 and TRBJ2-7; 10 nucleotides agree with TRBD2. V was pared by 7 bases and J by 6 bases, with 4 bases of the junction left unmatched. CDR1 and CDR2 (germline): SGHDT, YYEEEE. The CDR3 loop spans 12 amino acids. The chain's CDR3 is CASVLAGSEQYF. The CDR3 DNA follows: TGTGCCAGCGTACTAGCGGGAAGCGAGCAGTACTTC.

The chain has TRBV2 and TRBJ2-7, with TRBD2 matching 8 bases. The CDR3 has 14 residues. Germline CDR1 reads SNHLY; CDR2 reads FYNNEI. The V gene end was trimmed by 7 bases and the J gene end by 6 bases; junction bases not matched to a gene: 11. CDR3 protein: CASTTSGGYGEQYF. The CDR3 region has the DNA TGTGCCAGCACCACCTCGGGAGGGTACGGCGAGCAGTACTTC. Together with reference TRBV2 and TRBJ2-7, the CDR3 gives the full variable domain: EPEVTQTPSHQVTQMGQEVILRCVPISNHLYFYWYRQILGQKVEFLVSFYNNEISEKSEIFDDQFSVERPDGSNFTLKIRSTKLEDSAMYFCASTTSGGYGEQYFGPGTRLTVT.